This T cell receptor beta chain was identified in a study of early T cells in non-severe SARS-CoV-2 infection. Study overall: Bulk RNA from unsorted whole blood was sequenced; chains were unpaired. Study-wide points: Private and CD4 specificities were missed by VDJdb matching, skewed to anti-spike CD8.

This clonotype occurred many times. As yet, its antigen is unknown. Unique molecular identifiers were added to individual cDNA molecules. MiXCR, run by TCRdb on the 5' RACE reads, gives a single entry per CDR3 protein. Of fewer than 50,000 distinct CDR3 sequences listed, roughly 6% are singletons. The origin of this receptor is an adult who was a healthcare worker with PCR-confirmed SARS-CoV-2 infection or an uninfected control (not recorded which). Input material: whole blood.

The CDR3 DNA reads TGTGCCTGGAGTGCACCGGGAGCTTCTCGAATTGGGCAGTACTTC. Encoded protein: CAWSAPGASRIGQYF. The chain joins TRBV30 to TRBJ2-7; TRBD2 is a possible D gene (6 bases). The germline V and J ends were trimmed by 1 base and 9 bases, with 22 bases remaining between them. Looked up from germline, CDR1 is GTSNPN and CDR2 is SVGIG (reference sequence). The CDR3 spans 15 residues.